What follows is one T cell receptor beta chain and its context. The sample belongs to a study of blood T cell repertoires in COVID-19. Turning to the study itself: The cDNA or gDNA used as material had been derived from T cells, B-cell-depleted T cells, or PBMCs.

Profiling relied on immunoSEQ multiplex PCR, and the TCRdb table lists in-frame clones only, not all of them. The data hold under 200,000 clones, with roughly 84% observed a single time. The sequencing input was peripheral blood. This sequence originates from a woman of 80 years or more with acute or convalescent COVID-19.

CDR3 residues: CASSLNNIRGGSPLHF. The DNA for the CDR3 is TGTGCCAGCAGCTTAAATAATATTAGGGGAGGTTCACCCCTCCACTTT. The chain links TRBV7-9 to TRBJ1-6, with TRBD1 as a possible D gene (5 bases). The CDR3 sequence is 16 residues long. Per germline, CDR1 SEHNR and CDR2 FQNEAQ (reference sequence). Trimming took off 2 bases at V and 9 bases at J, with 17 bases between the two ends.